Following are 15 T cell receptor beta chains from one sample sequenced in a study of neurological immune-mediated disorders. Each CDR3 protein gets one entry after TCRdb re-called the 5' RACE reads with MiXCR. This sample has tens of thousands of distinct CDR3 sequences; roughly 2% occur once, and the top ten carry 2% to 2.5%. The sequencing input was PBMCs. The origin of the receptors is a woman aged 40 to 50 with multiple sclerosis.

The V gene is TRBV10-3, the J gene TRBJ2-1; 8 bases match TRBD2. V dropped 2 bases and J dropped 8; count of bases not matched to a gene: 5. The CDR3 sequence is 14 residues long. The germline V gene encodes CDR1 ENHRY and CDR2 SYGVKD. The CDR3 DNA sequence: TGTGCCATCAGTGAGCACGGGGGGGCTGATGAGCAGTTCTTC. Translating it yields CAISEHGGADEQFF.

This clonotype appeared many times. The rearrangement uses TRBV6-5 and TRBJ2-1; maybe TRBD2 (6 bases). There are 15 residues in the CDR3. Germline V gives CDR1 MNHEY, CDR2 SVGAGI. With 5 bases removed from V and 8 bases from J, the gap between germline ends came to 19 bases. CDR3 nucleotides: TGTGCCAGCAGTCGACAGCAGGGTTCTAGCGATGAGCAGTTCTTC. Its protein product is CASSRQQGSSDEQFF.

This clonotype showed up many times. The V call is TRBV6-2 or TRBV6-3, the J call TRBJ1-1, with 8 positions matching TRBD1. Germline V gene sequence: CDR1 MNHEY, CDR2 SVGEGT. The CDR3 has 11 amino acids. The V gene end was trimmed by 8 bases and the J gene end by 7 bases; junction bases not matched to a gene: 3. As DNA, the CDR3 is TGTGCCAGCGGACAGGGTGGTGAAGCTTTCTTT. Translating it yields CASGQGGEAFF.

This clonotype came up many times. The chain carries TRBV5-1 and TRBJ2-7; unclear D gene. The V end lost 4 bases, the J end lost 1 base, and 3 bases lay between the germline ends. The germline CDR1 and CDR2 sequences are SGHRS and YFSETQ. The CDR3 sequence is 11 residues long. The CDR3 DNA reads as TGCGCCAGCAGCCCTTCCTACGAGCAGTACTTC. It encodes CASSPSYEQYF.

There are many counts of this clonotype. The chain joins TRBV20-1 to TRBJ1-5, with 10 bases identical to TRBD1. The V and J ends lost 7 bases and 6 bases, in that order; junction bases with no gene match: 6. The CDR3 is 13 amino acids. CDR1 and CDR2 (germline): DFQATT, SNEGSKA (reference sequence). DNA of the CDR3: TGCAGTGTTCGACAGGGGGCTATTCAGCCCCAGCATTTT. Translated, it gives CSVRQGAIQPQHF.

This clonotype was detected ten times or more. The chain joins TRBV12-3 or TRBV12-4 to TRBJ1-5; 7 bases align to TRBD1. V trimming: 6 bases; J trimming: 5 bases; junction bases outside the gene matches: 1. The CDR3 is made up of 12 amino acids. The CDR3 coding sequence is TGTGCCAGCAGGACAGGGTATCAGCCCCAGCATTTT. This translates into CASRTGYQPQHF.

This clonotype showed up many times. The chain recombines TRBV5-4 with TRBJ2-7; 8 bases agree with TRBD1. Germline V gene data show CDR1 as SGHNT and CDR2 as YYREEE (reference sequence). The CDR3 has 14 residues. V was pared by 3 bases and J by 3 bases, with 5 bases of the junction left unmatched. The CDR3 DNA reads TGTGCCAGCAGCTGGGACAGGTCACGCTACGAGCAGTACTTC. Translated: CASSWDRSRYEQYF.

Ten or more counts support this clonotype. The chain joins TRBV5-1 to TRBJ1-1, with a possible D match to TRBD1 (5 bases). The germline V gene has CDR1 SGHRS and CDR2 YFSETQ. V lost 3 bases, J lost 2 bases, and 8 bases lay in between. The CDR3 runs to 13 residues. In DNA form, the CDR3 reads TGCGCCAGCAGCTCGACAGCTAACACTGAAGCTTTCTTT. It encodes CASSSTANTEAFF.

For this clonotype: A much larger clone is a single base away; this may be a read error. This chain's CDR3 is CASNRGAGQPGNTIYF. The CDR3 coding sequence is TGCGCCAGCAACCGAGGGGCAGGGCAACCTGGAAACACCATATATTTT. This sequence joins TRBV5-1 and TRBJ1-3; weak D call: TRBD1 (5 bases). This CDR3 has 16 amino acids. Germline V gene sequence: CDR1 SGHRS, CDR2 YFSETQ. Trimming took 6 bases from V and 2 from J, leaving 18 bases between them. Combining the CDR3 with reference TRBV5-1 and TRBJ1-3 gives the whole variable domain KAGVTQTPRYLIKTRGQQVTLSCSPISGHRSVSWYQQTPGQGLQFLFEYFSETQRNKGNFPGRFSGRQFSNSRSEMNVSTLELGDSALYLCASNRGAGQPGNTIYFGEGSWLTVV.

This clonotype has at least ten counts. This sequence joins TRBV10-3 and TRBJ2-3, with unresolved D. V shed 3 bases and J shed 7 bases, with 20 bases lying between them. The CDR3 loop spans 16 amino acids. Germline lookup yields CDR1 ENHRY and CDR2 SYGVKD. This chain's CDR3 is CAISDTSVPPTYTQYF. Written as DNA, the CDR3 is TGTGCCATCAGTGATACGAGCGTCCCTCCCACGTATACGCAGTATTTT.

There are a few counts of this clonotype. This could be a read error, since a much larger clone is one nucleotide away. This chain connects TRBV5-1 to TRBJ1-2, with D uncertain. Germline CDR1 is SGHRS and CDR2 is YFSETQ. CDR3 size: 12 residues. The CDR3 bases are TGCGACAGCAGCTTGGACGGAGGTGGCTACACCTTC. Its translation is CDSSLDGGGYTF.

This clonotype appeared many times. The chain combines TRBV20-1 with TRBJ1-2; 8 bases line up with TRBD1. Trimming cost V 1 base and J 4 bases; bases outside gene matches: 14. The CDR3 sequence is 17 residues long. CDR1 and CDR2 (germline): DFQATT, SNEGSKA (reference sequence). Here the CDR3 reads CSARAGTGDRGRYGYTF. The CDR3 region has the DNA TGCAGTGCTAGAGCCGGGACAGGAGATCGCGGACGCTATGGCTACACCTTC.

Only a few counts were recorded for this clonotype. The V and J genes are TRBV4-1 and TRBJ2-7; the D gene is possibly TRBD1 (5 bases). V lost 4 bases, J lost 3 bases, and 13 bases lay in between. There are 14 residues in the CDR3. Germline lookup yields CDR1 MGHRA and CDR2 YSYEKL. CDR3 protein: CASSRWGADYEQYF. DNA of the CDR3: TGCGCCAGCAGCCGTTGGGGCGCGGACTACGAGCAGTACTTC.

This clonotype was counted at least ten times. The rearrangement joins TRBV20-1 to TRBJ2-3; TRBD2 agrees at 11 bases. This CDR3 contains 15 residues. The J segment lost 7 bases and the V segment lost 0 bases, leaving 6 bases of the junction unmatched. Germline lookup yields CDR1 DFQATT and CDR2 SNEGSKA (reference sequence). CDR3 bases: TGCAGTGCTAGAGATATTAGCGGGGGGGCATATACGCAGTATTTT. Translating it yields CSARDISGGAYTQYF.

This clonotype has ten or more counts. J is TRBJ1-6 and V is TRBV5-1; no reliable D call. The CDR3 loop spans 15 amino acids. Germline assignment: CDR1 SGHRS and CDR2 YFSETQ. Trimming stripped 0 bases from V and 6 bases from J, with 10 bases between. The DNA of the CDR3 is TGCGCCAGCAGCTTGGAGACGGGAGCTAATTCACCCCTCCACTTT. This translates into CASSLETGANSPLHF.